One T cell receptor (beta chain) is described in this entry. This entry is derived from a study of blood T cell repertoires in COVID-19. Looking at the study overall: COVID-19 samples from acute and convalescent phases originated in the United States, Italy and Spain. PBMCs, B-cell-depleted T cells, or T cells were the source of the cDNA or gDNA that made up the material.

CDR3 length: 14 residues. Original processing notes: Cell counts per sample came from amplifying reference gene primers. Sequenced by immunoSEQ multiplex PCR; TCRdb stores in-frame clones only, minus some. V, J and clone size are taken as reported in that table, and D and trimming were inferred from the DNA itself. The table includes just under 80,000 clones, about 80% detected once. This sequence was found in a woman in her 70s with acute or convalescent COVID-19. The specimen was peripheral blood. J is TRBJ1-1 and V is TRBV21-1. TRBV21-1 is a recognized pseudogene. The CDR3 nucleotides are TGTGCCAGCAGCAAAGGGACGGGAAACACTGAAGCTTTCTTT. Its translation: CASSKGTGNTEAFF.